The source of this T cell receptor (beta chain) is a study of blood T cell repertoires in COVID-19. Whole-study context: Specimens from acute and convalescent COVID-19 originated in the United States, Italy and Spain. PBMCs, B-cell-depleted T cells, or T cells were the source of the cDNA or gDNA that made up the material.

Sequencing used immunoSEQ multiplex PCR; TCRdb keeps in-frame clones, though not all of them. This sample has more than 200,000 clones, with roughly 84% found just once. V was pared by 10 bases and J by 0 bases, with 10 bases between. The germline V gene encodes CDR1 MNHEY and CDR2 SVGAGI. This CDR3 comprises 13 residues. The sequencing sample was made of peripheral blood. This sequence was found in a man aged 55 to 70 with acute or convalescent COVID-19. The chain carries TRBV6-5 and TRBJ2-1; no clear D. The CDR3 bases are TGTGCCATCGGAGCCCGCTCCTACAATGAGCAGTTCTTC. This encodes CAIGARSYNEQFF.